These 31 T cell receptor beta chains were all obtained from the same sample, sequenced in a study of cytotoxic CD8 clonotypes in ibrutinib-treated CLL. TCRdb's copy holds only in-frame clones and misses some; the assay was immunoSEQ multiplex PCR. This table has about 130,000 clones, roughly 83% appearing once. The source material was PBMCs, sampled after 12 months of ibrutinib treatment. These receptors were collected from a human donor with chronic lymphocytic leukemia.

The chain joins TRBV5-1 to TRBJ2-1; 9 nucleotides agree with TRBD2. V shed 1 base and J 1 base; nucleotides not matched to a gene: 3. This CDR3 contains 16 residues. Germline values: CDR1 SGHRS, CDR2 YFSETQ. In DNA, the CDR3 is TGCGCCAGCAGCTTGAACCTAGCGGGGTCCTACAATGAGCAGTTCTTC. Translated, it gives CASSLNLAGSYNEQFF. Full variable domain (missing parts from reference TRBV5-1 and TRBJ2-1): KAGVTQTPRYLIKTRGQQVTLSCSPISGHRSVSWYQQTPGQGLQFLFEYFSETQRNKGNFPGRFSGRQFSNSRSEMNVSTLELGDSALYLCASSLNLAGSYNEQFFGPGTRLTVL.

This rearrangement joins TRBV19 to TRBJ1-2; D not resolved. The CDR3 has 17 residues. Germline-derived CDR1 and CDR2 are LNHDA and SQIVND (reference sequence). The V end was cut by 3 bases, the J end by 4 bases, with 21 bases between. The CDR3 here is CASSMRPRTEESYGYTF. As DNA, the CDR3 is TGTGCCAGTAGTATGCGACCGCGTACGGAGGAGAGCTATGGCTACACCTTC.

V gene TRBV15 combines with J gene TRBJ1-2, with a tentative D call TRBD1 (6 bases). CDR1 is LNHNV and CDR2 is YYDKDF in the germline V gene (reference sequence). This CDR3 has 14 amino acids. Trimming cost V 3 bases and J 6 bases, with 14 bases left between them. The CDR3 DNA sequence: TGTGCCACCAGCAGGGGTCAACAGGGCCATGGCTACACCTTC. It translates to CATSRGQQGHGYTF.

The CDR3 reads CASSPSGRGSETQYF. CDR3 nucleotide sequence: TGTGCCAGCAGCCCCTCGGGCAGGGGGTCGGAGACCCAGTACTTC. The chain carries TRBV11-3 and TRBJ2-5, with 7 bases lining up with TRBD1. The CDR3 length is 15 residues. In germline, CDR1 is SGHNT, CDR2 YENEEA. After removal of 5 bases from V and 5 bases from J, the junction contained 11 bases not matched to a gene.

CDR3 residues: CASSLDRITGELFF. CDR3 nucleotides: TGTGCCAGCAGCTTGGACAGGATTACCGGGGAGCTGTTTTTT. The chain carries TRBV5-4 and TRBJ2-2; tentatively, D is TRBD1 (5 bases). Trimming removed 0 bases from V and 5 bases from J, with 8 bases in between. The CDR3 extends over 14 amino acids. From germline, CDR1 is SGHNT and CDR2 YYREEE (reference sequence).

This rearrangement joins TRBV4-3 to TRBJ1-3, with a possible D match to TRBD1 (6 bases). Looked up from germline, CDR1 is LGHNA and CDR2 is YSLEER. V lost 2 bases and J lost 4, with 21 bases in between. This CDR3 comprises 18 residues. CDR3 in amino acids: CASSQTALLRGRGNTIYF. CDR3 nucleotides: TGCGCCAGCAGCCAAACGGCCCTTCTCCGGGGGCGAGGAAACACCATATATTTT.

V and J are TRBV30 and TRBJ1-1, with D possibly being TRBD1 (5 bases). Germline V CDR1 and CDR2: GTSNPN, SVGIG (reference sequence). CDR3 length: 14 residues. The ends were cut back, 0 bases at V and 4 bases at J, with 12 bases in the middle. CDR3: CAWSVGAGSTEAFF. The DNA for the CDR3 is TGTGCCTGGAGTGTAGGGGCGGGGAGCACTGAAGCTTTCTTT.

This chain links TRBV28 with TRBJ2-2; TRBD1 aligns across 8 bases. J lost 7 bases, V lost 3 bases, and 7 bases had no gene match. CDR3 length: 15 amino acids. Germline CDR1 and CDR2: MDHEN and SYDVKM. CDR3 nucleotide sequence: TGTGCCAGCAGTTTTTCAGGGGGCGCGGACGGGGAGCTGTTTTTT. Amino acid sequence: CASSFSGGADGELFF.

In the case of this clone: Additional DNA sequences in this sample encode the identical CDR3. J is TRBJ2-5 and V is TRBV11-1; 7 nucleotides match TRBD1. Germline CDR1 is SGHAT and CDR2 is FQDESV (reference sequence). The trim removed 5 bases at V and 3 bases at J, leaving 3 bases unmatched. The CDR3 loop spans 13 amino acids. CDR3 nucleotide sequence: TGTGCCAGCAGCCGAGACAGGGAAGAGACCCAGTACTTC. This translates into CASSRDREETQYF. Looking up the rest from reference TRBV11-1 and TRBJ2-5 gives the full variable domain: EAEVAQSPRYKITEKSQAVAFWCDPISGHATLYWYRQILGQGPELLVQFQDESVVDDSQLPKDRFSAERLKGVDSTLKIQPAELGDSAMYLCASSRDREETQYFGPGTRLLVL.

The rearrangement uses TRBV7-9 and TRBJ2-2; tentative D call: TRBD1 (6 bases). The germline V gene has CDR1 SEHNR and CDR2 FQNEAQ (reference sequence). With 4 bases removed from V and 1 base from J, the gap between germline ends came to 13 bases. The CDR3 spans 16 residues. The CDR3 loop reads CASSSNREVNTGELFF. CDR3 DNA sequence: TGTGCCAGCAGCTCGAACAGGGAAGTGAACACCGGGGAGCTGTTTTTT.

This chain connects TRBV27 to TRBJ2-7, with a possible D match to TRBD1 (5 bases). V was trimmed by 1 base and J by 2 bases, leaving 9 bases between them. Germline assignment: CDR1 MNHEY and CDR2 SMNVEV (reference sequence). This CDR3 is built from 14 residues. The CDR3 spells CASSLWGGTYEQYF. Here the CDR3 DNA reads TGTGCCAGCAGTTTATGGGGCGGCACCTACGAGCAGTACTTC.

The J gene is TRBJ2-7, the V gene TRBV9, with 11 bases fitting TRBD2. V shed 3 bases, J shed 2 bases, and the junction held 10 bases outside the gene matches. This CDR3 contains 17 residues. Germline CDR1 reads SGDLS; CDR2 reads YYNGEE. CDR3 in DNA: TGTGCCAGCAGCGCCCGCCAGACTAGCGGGAACCCCTACGAGCAGTACTTC. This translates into CASSARQTSGNPYEQYF.

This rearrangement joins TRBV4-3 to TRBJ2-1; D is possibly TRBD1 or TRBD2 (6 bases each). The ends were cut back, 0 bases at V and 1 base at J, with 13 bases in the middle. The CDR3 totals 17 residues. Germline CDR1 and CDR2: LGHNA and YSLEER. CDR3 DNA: TGCGCCAGCAGCCAAGATCGGGGGCCGGGGTCCTACAATGAGCAGTTCTTC. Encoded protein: CASSQDRGPGSYNEQFF.

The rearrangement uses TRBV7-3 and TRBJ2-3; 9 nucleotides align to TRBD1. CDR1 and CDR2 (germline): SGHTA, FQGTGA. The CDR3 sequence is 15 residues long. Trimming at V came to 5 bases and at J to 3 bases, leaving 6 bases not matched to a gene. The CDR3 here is CASSLRQGVTDTQYF. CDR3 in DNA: TGTGCCAGCAGCCTAAGACAGGGGGTAACAGATACGCAGTATTTT.

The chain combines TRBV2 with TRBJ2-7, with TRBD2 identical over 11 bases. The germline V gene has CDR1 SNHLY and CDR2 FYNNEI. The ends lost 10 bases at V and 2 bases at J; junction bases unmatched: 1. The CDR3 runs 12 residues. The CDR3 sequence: CATGLAAYEQYF. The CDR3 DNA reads TGTGCCACGGGACTAGCGGCCTACGAGCAGTACTTC.

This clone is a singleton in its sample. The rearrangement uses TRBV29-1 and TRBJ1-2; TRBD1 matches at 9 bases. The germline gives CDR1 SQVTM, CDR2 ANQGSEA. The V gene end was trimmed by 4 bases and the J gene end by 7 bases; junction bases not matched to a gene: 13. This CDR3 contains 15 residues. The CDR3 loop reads CSVGGLQGAQGGYTF. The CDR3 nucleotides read TGCAGCGTTGGGGGGCTACAGGGGGCGCAGGGTGGCTACACCTTC.

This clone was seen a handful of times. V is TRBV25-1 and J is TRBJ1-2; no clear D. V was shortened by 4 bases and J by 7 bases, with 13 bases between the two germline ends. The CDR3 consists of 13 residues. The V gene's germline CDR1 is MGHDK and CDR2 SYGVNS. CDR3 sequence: CASSGVGQSGYTF. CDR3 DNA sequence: TGTGCCAGCAGTGGGGTAGGGCAAAGTGGCTACACCTTC.

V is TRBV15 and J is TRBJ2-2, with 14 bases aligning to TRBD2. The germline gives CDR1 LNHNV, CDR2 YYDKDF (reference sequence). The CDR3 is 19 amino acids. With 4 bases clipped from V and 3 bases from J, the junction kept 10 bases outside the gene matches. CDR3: CATSTGTSGSNRYTGELFF. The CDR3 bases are TGTGCCACCAGCACCGGGACTAGCGGGAGTAATCGTTACACCGGGGAGCTGTTTTTT.

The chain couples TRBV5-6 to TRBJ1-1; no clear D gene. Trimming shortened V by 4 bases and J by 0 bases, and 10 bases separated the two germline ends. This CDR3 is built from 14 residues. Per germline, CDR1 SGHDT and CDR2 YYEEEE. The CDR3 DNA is TGTGCCAGCAGCCGCGTCCATATGAACACTGAAGCTTTCTTT. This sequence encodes CASSRVHMNTEAFF.

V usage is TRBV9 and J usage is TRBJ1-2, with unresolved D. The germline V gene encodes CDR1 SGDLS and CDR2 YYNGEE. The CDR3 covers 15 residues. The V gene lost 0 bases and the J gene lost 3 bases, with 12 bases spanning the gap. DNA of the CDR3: TGTGCCAGCAGCGTAGAAGGAGGCTCCTACTATGGCTACACCTTC. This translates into CASSVEGGSYYGYTF.

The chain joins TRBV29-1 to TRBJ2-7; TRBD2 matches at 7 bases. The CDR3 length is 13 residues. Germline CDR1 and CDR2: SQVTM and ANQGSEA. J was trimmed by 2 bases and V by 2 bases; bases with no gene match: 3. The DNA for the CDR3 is TGCAGCGTTGAACAGGGAGGGACCTACGAGCAGTACTTC. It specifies CSVEQGGTYEQYF.

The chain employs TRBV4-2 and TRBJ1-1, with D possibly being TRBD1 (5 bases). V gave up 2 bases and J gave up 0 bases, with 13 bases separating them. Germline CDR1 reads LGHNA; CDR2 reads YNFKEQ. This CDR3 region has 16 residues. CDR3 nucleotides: TGTGCCAGCAGCCAACTACAGGATTCCGTGAACACTGAAGCTTTCTTT. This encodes CASSQLQDSVNTEAFF.

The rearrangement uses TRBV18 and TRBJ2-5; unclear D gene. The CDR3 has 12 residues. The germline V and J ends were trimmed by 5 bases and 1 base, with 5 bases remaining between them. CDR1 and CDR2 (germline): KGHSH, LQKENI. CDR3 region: CASSVLQETQYF. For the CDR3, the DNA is TGTGCCAGCTCAGTCCTCCAAGAGACCCAGTACTTC.

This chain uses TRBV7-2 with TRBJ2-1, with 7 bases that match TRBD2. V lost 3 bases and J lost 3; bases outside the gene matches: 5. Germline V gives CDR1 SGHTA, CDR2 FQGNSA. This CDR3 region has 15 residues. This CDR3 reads CASSFHPSGYNEQFF. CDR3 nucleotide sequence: TGTGCCAGCAGCTTCCATCCTAGCGGCTACAATGAGCAGTTCTTC.

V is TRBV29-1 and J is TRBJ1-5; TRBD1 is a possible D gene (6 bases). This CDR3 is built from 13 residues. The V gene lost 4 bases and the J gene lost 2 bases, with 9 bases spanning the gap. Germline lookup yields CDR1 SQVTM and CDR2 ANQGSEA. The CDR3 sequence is CSVVQGGNQPQHF. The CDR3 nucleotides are TGCAGCGTTGTACAGGGAGGCAATCAGCCCCAGCATTTT.

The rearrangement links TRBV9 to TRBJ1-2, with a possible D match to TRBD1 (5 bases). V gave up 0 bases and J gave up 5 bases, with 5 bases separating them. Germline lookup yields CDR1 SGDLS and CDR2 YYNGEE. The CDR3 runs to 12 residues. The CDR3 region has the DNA TGTGCCAGCAGCGTAGGGGGGTATGGCTACACCTTC. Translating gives CASSVGGYGYTF.

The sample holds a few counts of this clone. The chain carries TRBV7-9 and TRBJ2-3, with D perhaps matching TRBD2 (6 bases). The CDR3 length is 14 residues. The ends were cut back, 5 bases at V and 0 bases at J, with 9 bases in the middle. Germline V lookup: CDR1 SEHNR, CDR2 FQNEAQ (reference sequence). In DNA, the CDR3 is TGTGCCAGCAGCCTAGGGACTAGCACAGATACGCAGTATTTT. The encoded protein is CASSLGTSTDTQYF.

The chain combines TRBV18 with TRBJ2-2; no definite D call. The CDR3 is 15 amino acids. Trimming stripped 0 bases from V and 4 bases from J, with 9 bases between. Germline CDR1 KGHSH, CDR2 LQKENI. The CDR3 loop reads CASSPPPAGTGELFF. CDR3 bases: TGTGCCAGCTCACCACCGCCGGCAGGCACCGGGGAGCTGTTTTTT.

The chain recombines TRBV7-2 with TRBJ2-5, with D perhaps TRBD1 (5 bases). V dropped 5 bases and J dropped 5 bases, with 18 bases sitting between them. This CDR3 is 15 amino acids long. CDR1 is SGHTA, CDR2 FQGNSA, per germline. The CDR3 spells CASSKQGWGTETQYF. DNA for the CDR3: TGTGCCAGCAGCAAGCAGGGTTGGGGCACGGAGACCCAGTACTTC.

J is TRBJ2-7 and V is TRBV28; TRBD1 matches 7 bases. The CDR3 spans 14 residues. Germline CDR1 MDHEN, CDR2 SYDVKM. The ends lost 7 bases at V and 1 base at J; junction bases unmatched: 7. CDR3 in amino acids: CASTIPGQSYEQYF. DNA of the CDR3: TGTGCCAGCACCATTCCGGGACAGTCCTACGAGCAGTACTTC.

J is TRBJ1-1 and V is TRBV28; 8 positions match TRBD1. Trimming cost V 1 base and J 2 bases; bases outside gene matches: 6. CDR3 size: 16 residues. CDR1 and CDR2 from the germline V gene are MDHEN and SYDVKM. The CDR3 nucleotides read TGTGCCAGCAGTTTATACGAGGGACAGGTAAACACTGAAGCTTTCTTT. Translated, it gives CASSLYEGQVNTEAFF.